This is a list of T cell receptor beta chains from one sample in a study of T-cell memory formation after mild COVID-19. TCRdb recomputed calls from the 5' RACE reads with MiXCR, one row per CDR3 protein. The sample contains about 210,000 distinct CDR3 sequences, roughly 27% of which appear only once. Material: PBMCs or a T cell subset sorted from them (not recorded which). These TCRs come from an adult woman who had mild COVID-19 (a few samples of this study predate the infection). Cell type and time point are not known. CDR3s include the opening cysteine and the closing phenylalanine or tryptophan. A D gene is named only where the DNA matches it firmly. The size entry is marked missing in some rows and otherwise reads once, few, many or a size class.

NA | few | TRBJ2-1 | TRBV3-1 | CASSQSRGVGNEQFF | TGTGCCAGCAGCCAATCGAGGGGCGTAGGGAATGAGCAGTTCTTC
TRBD2 | few | TRBJ2-1 | TRBV9 | CASSGGRSGSSYNEQFF | TGTGCCAGCAGCGGTGGCCGTAGCGGGAGCTCCTACAATGAGCAGTTCTTC
NA | NA | TRBJ2-7 | TRBV6-2/TRBV6-3 | CASGGFAYEQYF | TGTGCCAGCGGGGGGTTTGCCTACGAGCAGTACTTC
NA | few | TRBJ1-1 | TRBV5-1 | CASSTAPWDTEAFF | TGCGCCAGCAGCACCGCCCCCTGGGACACTGAAGCTTTCTTT
NA | once | TRBJ2-1 | TRBV4-3 | CASSQDTGTYNEQFF | TGCGCCAGCAGCCAAGATACAGGGACCTACAATGAGCAGTTCTTC
NA | NA | TRBJ1-2 | TRBV7-8 | CASSSGKGLDGYTF | TGTGCCAGCAGCTCCGGCAAGGGCCTTGATGGCTACACCTTC
NA | NA | TRBJ1-5 | TRBV25-1 | CASSEYIGPQHF | TGTGCCAGCAGTGAATATATTGGGCCCCAGCATTTT
NA | few | TRBJ2-6 | TRBV6-5 | CASSYDPSGANVLTF | TGTGCCAGCAGTTACGATCCCTCTGGGGCCAACGTCCTGACTTTC
NA | many | TRBJ2-5 | TRBV2 | CASSAGAQETQYF | TGTGCCAGCAGTGCAGGGGCTCAAGAGACCCAGTACTTC
TRBD2 | NA | TRBJ2-1 | TRBV7-9 | CASLESGRINEQFF | TGTGCCAGCCTTGAAAGCGGGAGGATCAATGAGCAGTTCTTC
NA | few | TRBJ1-4 | TRBV12-3/TRBV12-4 | CASSFASVTGRISTNEKLFF | TGTGCCAGCAGTTTCGCATCCGTCACCGGGAGAATTTCTACTAATGAAAAACTGTTTTTT
TRBD2 | few | TRBJ2-1 | TRBV5-1 | CASSLEGGRSDEQFF | TGCGCCAGCAGCTTGGAGGGCGGGAGGTCGGATGAGCAGTTCTTC